This TCR beta chain emerged from a study of monozygotic twins with inflammatory bowel disease. Overall study results and limits: By inverse Simpson index, TCRbeta diversity was lower in IBD patients than in healthy co-twins. No repertoire similarity difference was seen between concordant and discordant twins; power was possibly limited.

Comment on this clonotype: The antigen is unknown.

Investigators extracted total RNA from whole blood and did not sort T cells. Researchers put TCRalpha and TCRbeta cDNA through two nested PCRs lasting 16 and 9 cycles. With the 5' RACE reads reprocessed, TCRdb shows one record per CDR3 protein and no DNA. Its table lists roughly 330,000 distinct CDR3 sequences. This CDR3 is built from 14 residues. CDR1 and CDR2 (germline): SSHAT, FNYEAQ (reference sequence). The gene calls are TRBV7-7 and TRBJ2-2; the TCRdb call, TRBD1, lacks DNA for checking. Sequenced sample: blood. This receptor was identified in a human donor with ulcerative colitis or Crohn's disease, or a healthy co-twin of an affected twin (not recorded which). CDR3 in amino acids: CASSPGWNTGELFF.